The next 16 T cell receptor beta chains were all read from a single sample in a study of blood T cells in healthy people across ages. A second PCR, run for about 6 to 12 cycles, used a sample-barcoded 5' primer plus a J-beta primer mix. In TCRdb, the 5' RACE reads were re-called with MiXCR into one record per CDR3 protein. The repertoire holds over 950,000 distinct CDR3 sequences, with just over 50% as singletons. Source material: blood. All receptors derive from a woman aged 60-75 years in good health.

This clonotype turned up a few times. The chain is built from TRBV25-1 and TRBJ2-7, with D perhaps given as TRBD1 or TRBD2 (5 bases each). V was cut by 2 bases and J by 4 bases, with 6 bases left in between. CDR1 MGHDK and CDR2 SYGVNS come from the germline V gene. The CDR3 has 12 amino acids. CDR3 DNA sequence: TGTGCCAGCAGTGAAGAGGGGTACGAGCAGTACTTC. Its translation is CASSEEGYEQYF.

This clonotype was seen repeatedly, ten times or more. The chain links TRBV4-2 to TRBJ2-5; the match to TRBD2 covers 13 bases. Germline CDR1 and CDR2: LGHNA and YNFKEQ. The CDR3 consists of 17 residues. With V trimmed by 4 bases and J by 5 bases, 10 bases remained unmatched. The CDR3 protein is CASSPGLAGAQQETQYF. The CDR3 DNA reads as TGTGCCAGCAGCCCTGGACTAGCGGGAGCTCAGCAGGAGACCCAGTACTTC.

The J gene is TRBJ1-1, the V gene TRBV5-1, with a possible D match to TRBD1 (6 bases). The germline V gene has CDR1 SGHRS and CDR2 YFSETQ. The V end lost 2 bases, the J end lost 5 bases, and 28 bases lay between the germline ends. There are 19 residues in the CDR3. As DNA, the CDR3 is TGCGCCAGCAGCTTCCGGGACACCATCATCTCCAAGAACTATACTGAAGCTTTCTTT. This codes for CASSFRDTIISKNYTEAFF.

The chain has TRBV2 and TRBJ1-2; the D gene is possibly TRBD1 (5 bases). The V gene lost 4 bases and the J gene lost 8 bases, with 17 bases spanning the gap. The germline V gene encodes CDR1 SNHLY and CDR2 FYNNEI. This CDR3 is built from 14 residues. CDR3 DNA sequence: TGTGCCAGCAGTGGGGAGGGGACGGTGGGAGGCTACACCTTC. It is translated as CASSGEGTVGGYTF.

The CDR3 loop is CSVSSGRDTQYF. The CDR3 DNA follows: TGCAGCGTTTCTAGCGGGAGGGATACGCAGTATTTT. The chain has TRBV29-1 and TRBJ2-3; TRBD2 matches at 11 bases. V dropped 5 bases and J dropped 6; count of bases not matched to a gene: 1. The CDR3 has 12 residues. The germline V gene encodes CDR1 SQVTM and CDR2 ANQGSEA.

This chain connects TRBV7-9 to TRBJ1-2, with TRBD1 as a possible D gene (5 bases). The CDR3 has 15 residues. The V end was cut by 5 bases, the J end by 8 bases, with 21 bases between. Germline CDR1 is SEHNR and CDR2 is FQNEAQ (reference sequence). CDR3 in DNA: TGTGCCAGCAGCCAAGGGGCCGCTGAGTATGAGGGCTACACCTTC. Translating gives CASSQGAAEYEGYTF.

This clonotype was observed a handful of times. The chain has TRBV4-1 and TRBJ1-5; 7 positions match TRBD1. CDR3 length: 15 residues. Germline assignment: CDR1 MGHRA and CDR2 YSYEKL. Germline trimming cut 1 base from V and 6 bases from J; bases unmatched to any gene: 6. The CDR3, as DNA: TGCGCCAGCAGCCAAGGCAGGGGGGTTACTCAGCCCCAGCATTTT. Protein product: CASSQGRGVTQPQHF.

The chain combines TRBV2 with TRBJ2-5, with D maybe TRBD2 (5 bases). Trimming removed 6 bases at V and 2 bases at J, with 13 bases between. CDR1 SNHLY and CDR2 FYNNEI come from the germline V gene. The CDR3 is 14 amino acids. CDR3 sequence (DNA): TGTGCCAGCAGGGGGAGAGACATTCAAGAGACCCAGTACTTC. It codes for CASRGRDIQETQYF. Looking up the rest from reference TRBV2 and TRBJ2-5 gives the full variable domain: EPEVTQTPSHQVTQMGQEVILRCVPISNHLYFYWYRQILGQKVEFLVSFYNNEISEKSEIFDDQFSVERPDGSNFTLKIRSTKLEDSAMYFCASRGRDIQETQYFGPGTRLLVL.

This chain links TRBV20-1 with TRBJ2-7, with 8 bases aligning to TRBD2. CDR1 and CDR2 (germline): DFQATT, SNEGSKA (reference sequence). V gave up 4 bases and J gave up 2 bases; unmatched junction bases: 4. The CDR3 is 13 residues long. This CDR3 is CSAKGLAAYEQYF. CDR3 bases: TGCAGTGCTAAAGGACTAGCAGCCTACGAGCAGTACTTC.

The table lists this clonotype with a count of one. Here the CDR3 DNA reads TGTGCCAGCAGCCAACGGGGACACAAAAACTCCTACGAGCAGTACTTC. This encodes CASSQRGHKNSYEQYF. This rearrangement joins TRBV3-1 to TRBJ2-7, with D possibly matching TRBD1 (6 bases). Trimming left V 2 bases short and J 0 bases short, with 14 bases between. Per germline, CDR1 LGHDT and CDR2 YNNKEL (reference sequence). The CDR3 length is 16 residues.

V usage is TRBV7-2 and J usage is TRBJ2-1, with 10 bases matching TRBD2. In germline, CDR1 is SGHTA, CDR2 FQGNSA. With 1 base clipped from V and 9 bases from J, the junction kept 12 bases outside the gene matches. The CDR3 contains 17 residues. The CDR3 is CASSLDRGTSVWGEQFF. The DNA for the CDR3 is TGTGCCAGCAGCTTAGATCGGGGGACTAGCGTGTGGGGTGAGCAGTTCTTC.

This chain links TRBV18 with TRBJ2-7, with D tentatively TRBD1 (6 bases). This CDR3 contains 13 residues. Germline V lookup: CDR1 KGHSH, CDR2 LQKENI. Trimming left V 6 bases short and J 10 bases short, with 19 bases between. CDR3 coding DNA: TGTGCCAGCTCCCGAGGGGGTGAAACGGGACAGTACTTC. Translation gives CASSRGGETGQYF. Variable domain in full (rest from reference TRBV18 and TRBJ2-7): NAGVMQNPRHLVRRRGQEARLRCSPMKGHSHVYWYRQLPEEGLKFMVYLQKENIIDESGMPKERFSAEFPKEGPSILRIQQVVRGDSAAYFCASSRGGETGQYFGPGTRLTVT.

The rearrangement joins TRBV9 to TRBJ2-5; no definite D call. The J call may be incorrect, as the DNA end agrees better with TRBJ2-1. The CDR3 has 13 residues. Per germline, CDR1 SGDLS and CDR2 YYNGEE. In nucleotides, the CDR3 is TGTGCCAGCAGCGGAGCCGACCAAGAGACCCAGTTCTTC. It codes for CASSGADQETQFF.

V is TRBV28 and J is TRBJ2-4, with D perhaps being TRBD1 or TRBD2 (5 bases each). V gave up 6 bases and J gave up 0 bases, with 21 bases separating them. The CDR3 length is 18 residues. Germline V gene sequence: CDR1 MDHEN, CDR2 SYDVKM. This chain's CDR3 is CASRPSRVGVLAKNIQYF. The CDR3 nucleotides read TGTGCCAGCAGGCCTTCAAGGGTGGGGGTTCTAGCCAAAAACATTCAGTACTTC.

The rearrangement uses TRBV4-2 and TRBJ1-2; D ambiguous. Trimming pared 1 base from V and 3 bases from J, leaving 21 bases between. Germline V lookup: CDR1 LGHNA, CDR2 YNFKEQ. CDR3 length: 18 residues. CDR3 residues: CASSQVLPDSLSDYGYTF. The CDR3 DNA reads as TGTGCCAGCAGCCAAGTCCTACCAGACTCTCTTTCGGACTATGGCTACACCTTC.

V usage is TRBV4-1 and J usage is TRBJ1-5; a weak D match, TRBD1 (5 bases). Germline loops: CDR1 MGHRA, CDR2 YSYEKL. The CDR3 length is 15 residues. V was pared by 1 base and J by 6 bases, with 13 bases between. CDR3 DNA: TGCGCCAGCAGCCAAGCCGGGGCGACGATTCAGCCCCAGCATTTT. Protein sequence: CASSQAGATIQPQHF.